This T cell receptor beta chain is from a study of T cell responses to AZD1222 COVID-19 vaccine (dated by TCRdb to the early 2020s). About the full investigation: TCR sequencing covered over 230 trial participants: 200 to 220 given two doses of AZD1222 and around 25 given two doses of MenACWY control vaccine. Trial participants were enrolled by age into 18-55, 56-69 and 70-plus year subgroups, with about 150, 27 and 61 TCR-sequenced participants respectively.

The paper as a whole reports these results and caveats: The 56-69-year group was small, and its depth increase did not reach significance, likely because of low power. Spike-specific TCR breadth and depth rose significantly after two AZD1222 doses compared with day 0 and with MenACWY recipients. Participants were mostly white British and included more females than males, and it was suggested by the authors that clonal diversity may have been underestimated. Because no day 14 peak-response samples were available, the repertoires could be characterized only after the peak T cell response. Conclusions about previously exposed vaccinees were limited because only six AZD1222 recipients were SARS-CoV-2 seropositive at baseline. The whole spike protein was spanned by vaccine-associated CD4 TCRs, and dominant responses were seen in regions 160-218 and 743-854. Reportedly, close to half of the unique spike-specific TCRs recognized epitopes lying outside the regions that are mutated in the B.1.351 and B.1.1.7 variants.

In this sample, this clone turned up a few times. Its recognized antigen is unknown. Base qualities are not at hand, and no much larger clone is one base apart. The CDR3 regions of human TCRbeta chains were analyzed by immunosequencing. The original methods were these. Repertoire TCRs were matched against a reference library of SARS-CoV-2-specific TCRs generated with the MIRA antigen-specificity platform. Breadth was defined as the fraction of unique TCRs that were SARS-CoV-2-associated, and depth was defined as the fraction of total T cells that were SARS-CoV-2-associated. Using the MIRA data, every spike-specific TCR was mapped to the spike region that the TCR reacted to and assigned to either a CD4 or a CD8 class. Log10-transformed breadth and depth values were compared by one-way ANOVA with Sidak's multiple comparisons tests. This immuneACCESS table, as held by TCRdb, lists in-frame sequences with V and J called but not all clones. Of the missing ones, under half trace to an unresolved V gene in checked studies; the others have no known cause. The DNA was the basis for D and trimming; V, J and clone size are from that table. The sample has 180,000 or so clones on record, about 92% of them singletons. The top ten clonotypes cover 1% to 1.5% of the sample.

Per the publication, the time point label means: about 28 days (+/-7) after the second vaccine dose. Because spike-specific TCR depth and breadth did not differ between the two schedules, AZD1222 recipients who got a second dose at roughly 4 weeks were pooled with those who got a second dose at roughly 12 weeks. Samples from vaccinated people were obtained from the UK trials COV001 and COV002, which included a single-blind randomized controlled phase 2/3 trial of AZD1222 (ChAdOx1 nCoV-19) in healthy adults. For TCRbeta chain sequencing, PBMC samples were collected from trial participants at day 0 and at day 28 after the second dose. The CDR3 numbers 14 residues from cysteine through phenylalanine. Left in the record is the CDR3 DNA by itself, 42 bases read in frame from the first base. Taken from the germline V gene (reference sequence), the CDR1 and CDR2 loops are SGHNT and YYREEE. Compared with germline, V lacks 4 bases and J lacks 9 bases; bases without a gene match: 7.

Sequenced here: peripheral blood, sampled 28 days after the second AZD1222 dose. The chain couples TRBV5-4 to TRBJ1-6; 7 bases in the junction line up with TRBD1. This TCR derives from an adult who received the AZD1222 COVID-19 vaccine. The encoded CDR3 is CASSPTGDGSPLHF. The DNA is TGTGCCAGCAGCCCTACAGGGGATGGTTCACCCCTCCACTTT.